These T cell receptor beta chains were read from a single sample in a study of blood T cell repertoires in COVID-19. Method: immunoSEQ multiplex PCR; TCRdb's copy keeps in-frame clones and lacks some. Here the sample spans 37,000 or so clones, roughly 86% being singletons. Material: peripheral blood. Receptors were obtained from a man between 65 and 85 years old with acute or convalescent COVID-19. Each CDR3 is given with its conserved first and last residue. Each record gives: V gene, CDR3 protein.

TRBV4-2,CASSQPGLAQEQYF
TRBV19,CASSLGQGYQPQHF
TRBV19,CASSIDVRQGAGAFF
TRBV12-3/TRBV12-4,CASSLVAGELFF
TRBV7-2,CASSPQGQSTDTQYF
TRBV24-1,CALRRGLGYGYTF
TRBV7-9,CASSLSLPPYEQYF
TRBV5-5,CASSFWAGETGELFF
TRBV7-3,CASSLDGTSSNEQFF
TRBV4-3,CASSQDSYEQYF
TRBV10-2,CASRDTYTGELFF
TRBV7-2,CASSLVLSSYEQYF
TRBV15,CATSREGSPAYEQYF
TRBV30,CAWRSSGRYADTQYF
TRBV15,CATSRGGTVNEKLFF
TRBV5-1,CASMRGLNTGELFF
TRBV12-3/TRBV12-4,CASSDRGEEKLFF
TRBV4-1,CASSPPGGRQNIQYF
TRBV30,CAWTRGGTHHEQYF
TRBV9,CASSPTLIGDTIYF
TRBV5-5,CASSFRGYEQYF
TRBV11-3,CASSLGQGRYEQYF
TRBV15,CATSTQGGSNQPQHF
TRBV5-1,CASSLQGADYGYTF
TRBV11-2,CASSLEGVFRDSSYEQYF
TRBV19,CASSIRGSSYEQYF
TRBV7-8,CASSQGGFGEQYF
TRBV6-2/TRBV6-3,CASSYSDVGKGSPLHF
TRBV7-2,CASSSDRGLEAFF
TRBV28,CASRTGTGGAGTIYF
TRBV3-1/TRBV3-2,CASSQESAGRGPQHF
TRBV19,CASSIPRGRRPGELFF
TRBV19,CASSNQGRGETQYF
TRBV30,CAWSGGPNQPQHF
TRBV6-5,CASSYSSVVNTEAFF
TRBV12-3/TRBV12-4,CASSLGQLAEAFF